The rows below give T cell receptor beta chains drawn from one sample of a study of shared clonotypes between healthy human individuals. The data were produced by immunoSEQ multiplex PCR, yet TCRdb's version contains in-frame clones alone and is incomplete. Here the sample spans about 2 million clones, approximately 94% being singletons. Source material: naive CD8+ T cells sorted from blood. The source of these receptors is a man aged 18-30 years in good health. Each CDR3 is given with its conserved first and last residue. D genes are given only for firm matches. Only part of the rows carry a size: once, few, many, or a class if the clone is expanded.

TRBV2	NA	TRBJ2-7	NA	CASKWGSSYEQYF	TGTGCCAGCAAATGGGGCAGCTCCTACGAGCAGTACTTC
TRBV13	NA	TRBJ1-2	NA	CASSSGLHYGYTF	TGTGCCAGCAGCTCAGGGCTCCACTATGGCTACACCTTC
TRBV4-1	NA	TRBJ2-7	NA	CASSQEEPGEQYF	TGCGCCAGCAGCCAAGAGGAGCCGGGGGAGCAGTACTTC
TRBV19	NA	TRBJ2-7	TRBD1	CASSTGTGGYEQYF	TGTGCCAGTAGTACCGGGACAGGGGGCTACGAGCAGTACTTC
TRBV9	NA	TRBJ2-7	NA	CASSGPSSYEQYF	TGTGCCAGCAGCGGTCCGAGCTCCTACGAGCAGTACTTC
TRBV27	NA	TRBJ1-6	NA	CASSSRGSPLHF	TGTGCCAGCAGTTCCAGGGGTTCACCCCTCCACTTT
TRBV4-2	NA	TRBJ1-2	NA	CASSQGNGYTF	TGTGCCAGCAGCCAAGGGAACGGCTACACCTTC
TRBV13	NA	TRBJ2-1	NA	CASSFLAGSYNEQFF	TGTGCCAGCAGCTTTCTGGCGGGATCCTACAATGAGCAGTTCTTC
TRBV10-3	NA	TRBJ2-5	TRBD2	CAISNPSLAGAQETQYF	TGTGCCATCAGTAATCCCTCCTTAGCGGGAGCCCAAGAGACCCAGTACTTC
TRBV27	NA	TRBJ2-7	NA	CASSSPMDEQYF	TGTGCCAGCAGTTCCCCTATGGACGAGCAGTACTTC
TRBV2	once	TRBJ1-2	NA	CASSEVVRGTANYGYTF	TGTGCCAGCAGTGAGGTAGTAAGGGGGACCGCTAACTATGGCTACACCTTC
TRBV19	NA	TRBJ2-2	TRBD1	CASSTTGTGGFTGELFF	TGTGCCAGTAGCACCACCGGGACAGGGGGTTTTACCGGGGAGCTGTTTTTT
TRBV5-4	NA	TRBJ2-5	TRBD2	CASSLGIYHASGRGETQYF	TGTGCCAGCAGCTTGGGAATATACCACGCTAGCGGGAGAGGGGAGACCCAGTACTTC
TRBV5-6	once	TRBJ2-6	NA	CASSLRDTPSGANVLTF	TGTGCCAGCAGCTTACGGGACACCCCCTCTGGGGCCAACGTCCTGACTTTC
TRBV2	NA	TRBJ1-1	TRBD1	CASRTLGQAKLEAFF	TGTGCCAGCAGGACCTTGGGACAGGCTAAGCTTGAAGCTTTCTTT
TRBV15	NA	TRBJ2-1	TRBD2	CATSRDGGGANEQFF	TGTGCCACCAGCAGAGATGGCGGGGGGGCCAATGAGCAGTTCTTC
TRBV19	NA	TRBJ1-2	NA	CASSIDLSGSYGYTF	TGTGCCAGTAGTATAGATCTTTCAGGGTCCTATGGCTACACCTTC
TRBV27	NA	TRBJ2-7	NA	CASSQYPPGNWGSYEQYF	TGTGCCAGCAGTCAATACCCCCCGGGCAATTGGGGGTCCTACGAGCAGTACTTC
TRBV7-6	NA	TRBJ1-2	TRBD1	CASSWPRQGGYGYTF	TGTGCCAGCAGCTGGCCGAGACAGGGGGGCTATGGCTACACCTTC
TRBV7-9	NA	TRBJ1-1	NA	CASSLYSGGDTEAFF	TGTGCCAGCAGCTTATACTCGGGAGGAGACACTGAAGCTTTCTTT
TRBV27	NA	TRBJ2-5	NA	CASKQLHGETQYF	TGTGCCAGCAAGCAGCTCCATGGAGAGACCCAGTACTTC
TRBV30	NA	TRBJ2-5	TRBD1	CAWAQGAIQETQYF	TGTGCCTGGGCTCAGGGGGCGATACAAGAGACCCAGTACTTC
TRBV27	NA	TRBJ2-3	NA	CASSLAPGLSTDTQYF	TGTGCCAGCAGTTTGGCTCCGGGACTTAGCACAGATACGCAGTATTTT
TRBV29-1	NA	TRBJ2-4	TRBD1	CSVETGDGRQNIQYF	TGCAGCGTTGAAACAGGGGACGGGCGGCAAAACATTCAGTACTTC
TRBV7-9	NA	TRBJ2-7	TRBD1	CASSSVAGGAGEQYF	TGTGCCAGCAGTTCAGTGGCAGGGGGCGCAGGCGAGCAGTACTTC
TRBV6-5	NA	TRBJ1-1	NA	CASRRGTEAFF	TGTGCCAGCAGGAGGGGGACTGAAGCTTTCTTT
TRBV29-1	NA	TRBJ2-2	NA	CSVDDGRNTGELFF	TGCAGCGTTGATGACGGGAGGAACACCGGGGAGCTGTTTTTT
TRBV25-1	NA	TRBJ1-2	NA	CASSGVGPFYGYTF	TGTGCCAGCAGTGGTGTAGGGCCCTTCTATGGCTACACCTTC
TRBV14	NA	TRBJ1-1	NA	CASSQGSFGDMNTEAFF	TGTGCCAGCAGCCAAGGTTCTTTCGGGGATATGAACACTGAAGCTTTCTTT
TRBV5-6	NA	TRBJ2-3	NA	CASSFGGADTQYF	TGTGCCAGCAGCTTCGGGGGTGCAGATACGCAGTATTTT
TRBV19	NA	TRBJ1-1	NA	CASRIGMNTEAFF	TGTGCCAGTAGGATCGGCATGAACACTGAAGCTTTCTTT
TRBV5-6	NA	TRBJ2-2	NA	CASSRFYGGTGELFF	TGTGCCAGCAGCCGGTTTTATGGGGGAACCGGGGAGCTGTTTTTT
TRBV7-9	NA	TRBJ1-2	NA	CASSPLIRGDGYTF	TGTGCCAGCAGCCCGCTAATTCGAGGCGATGGCTACACCTTC
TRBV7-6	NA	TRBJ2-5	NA	CASSLTPMGETQYF	TGTGCCAGCAGCTTAACCCCCATGGGGGAGACCCAGTACTTC
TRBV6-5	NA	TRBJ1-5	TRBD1	CASSPQGAGAEPQHF	TGTGCCAGCAGTCCCCAGGGGGCCGGGGCTGAGCCCCAGCATTTT
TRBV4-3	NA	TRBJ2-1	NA	CASSQDWANYAYNEQFF	TGCGCCAGCAGCCAAGATTGGGCCAACTATGCCTACAATGAGCAGTTCTTC
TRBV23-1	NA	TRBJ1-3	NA	CASRNTIYF	TGCGCCAGCCGAAACACCATATATTTT
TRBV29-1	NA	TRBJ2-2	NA	CSVLGEAGELFF	TGCAGCGTGCTGGGGGAGGCCGGGGAGCTGTTTTTT
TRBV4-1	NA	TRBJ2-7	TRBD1	CASSHPRPDRVNEQYF	TGCGCCAGCAGCCATCCCCGTCCTGACAGGGTCAACGAGCAGTACTTC
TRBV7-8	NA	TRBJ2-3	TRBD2	CASSPGLAETSTDTQYF	TGTGCCAGCAGCCCGGGACTAGCGGAAACTAGCACAGATACGCAGTATTTT
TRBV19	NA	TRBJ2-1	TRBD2	CASSIVISGNNEQFF	TGTGCCAGTAGTATAGTGATTAGCGGGAACAATGAGCAGTTCTTC
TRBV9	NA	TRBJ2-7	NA	CASSTGGHYEQYF	TGTGCCAGCTCGACTGGCGGGCACTACGAGCAGTACTTC